This section outlines one T cell receptor (beta chain) sequence together with its context. V was clipped by 8 bases and J by 3 bases, with 16 bases between them. CDR3 size: 14 residues. CDR1 and CDR2 (germline): MNHNS, SASEGT. TCRdb's table, derived via immunoSEQ multiplex PCR, lists solely in-frame clones and lacks some. The data hold about 81,000 clones, with less than 80% observed a single time. The data belong to a study of radiotherapy plus CTLA-4 blockade in lung cancer. The genes are TRBV6-1 and TRBJ1-2, with D uncertain. The TCR comes from a human donor with non-small cell lung cancer that progressed on radiotherapy plus ipilimumab. Sequences were derived from peripheral blood, sampled from a patient treated with radiotherapy plus ipilimumab. The CDR3 nucleotides read TGTGCCAGCTCCCCGGTTGGCAGCCACTATGGCTACACCTTC. Its protein is CASSPVGSHYGYTF.